This T cell receptor beta chain emerged from a study of shared clonotypes between healthy human individuals. As defined, naive CD8 cells were CD45RO-negative and positively selected for CCR7, with terminally differentiated effector memory CD45RA+ cells excluded. All donors qualified as healthy HIV-negative adults and had experienced no recent acute infections or vaccinations. Using immunoSEQ multiplex PCR, the repertoire was profiled, and TCRdb retains in-frame clones only, with some absent. The repertoire holds 1.5 million to 2.5 million clones, roughly 94% seen once, with more than 0.9% in the top ten. The CDR3 extends over 14 amino acids. V was shortened by 0 bases and J by 3 bases, with 9 bases between the two germline ends. Germline values: CDR1 MNHEY, CDR2 SMNVEV (reference sequence).

Sequencing used naive CD8+ T cells sorted from blood. The rearrangement links TRBV27 to TRBJ2-7; D remains ambiguous. This sequence originates from a man younger than 35 in good health. Written as DNA, the CDR3 is TGTGCCAGCAGTTTATCGGGCTGGCTCTACGAGCAGTACTTC. The encoded protein is CASSLSGWLYEQYF.